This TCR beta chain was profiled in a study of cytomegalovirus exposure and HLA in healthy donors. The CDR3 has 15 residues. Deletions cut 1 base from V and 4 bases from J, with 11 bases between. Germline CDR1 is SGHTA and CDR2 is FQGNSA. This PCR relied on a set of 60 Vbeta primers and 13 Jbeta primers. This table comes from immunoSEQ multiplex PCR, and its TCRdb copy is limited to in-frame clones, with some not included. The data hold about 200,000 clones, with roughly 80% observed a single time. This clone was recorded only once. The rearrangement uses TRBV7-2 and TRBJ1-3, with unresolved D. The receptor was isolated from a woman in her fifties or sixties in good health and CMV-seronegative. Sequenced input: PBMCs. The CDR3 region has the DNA TGTGCCAGCAGCTTAGTGAGAAGCTCCGGAAACACCATATATTTT. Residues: CASSLVRSSGNTIYF.